This is a list of T cell receptor beta chains from one sample in a study of blood T cell repertoires in COVID-19. Generated by immunoSEQ multiplex PCR, the TCRdb table keeps only in-frame clones and is missing some. The sample carries about 170,000 clones, 70% to 85% recorded once. The specimen sequenced was peripheral blood. These receptors were taken from a woman aged 35 to 49 with COVID-19, enrolled during active disease. CDR3s include the opening cysteine and the closing phenylalanine or tryptophan. A D gene is named only where the DNA matches it firmly. Clone size is shown for a subset of rows, as once, few, many or a class of expanded clone.

v_gene,j_gene,d_gene,abundance,CDR3aa,CDR3nt
TRBV7-9,TRBJ1-1,NA,NA,CAIPLDPRAMNTEAFF,TGTGCCATCCCCCTAGACCCCCGTGCCATGAACACTGAAGCTTTCTTT
TRBV5-1,TRBJ2-2,TRBD1,NA,CASSLEPQGGAGELFF,TGCGCCAGCAGCTTGGAGCCACAGGGGGGCGCCGGGGAGCTGTTTTTT
TRBV4-1,TRBJ2-5,TRBD2,NA,CASSQSKERGQETQYF,TGCGCCAGCAGCCAATCGAAGGAGCGGGGACAAGAGACCCAGTACTTC
TRBV14,TRBJ1-1,NA,once,CASSQSGLGAFF,TGTGCCAGCAGCCAATCCGGACTAGGAGCTTTCTTT
TRBV6-5,TRBJ2-7,TRBD1,NA,CASRPPGTATYEQYF,TGTGCCAGCAGGCCCCCCGGGACAGCTACCTACGAGCAGTACTTC
TRBV2,TRBJ2-7,NA,NA,CASQGADTLNYEQYF,TGTGCCAGTCAAGGGGCCGACACCCTCAACTACGAGCAGTACTTC
TRBV19,TRBJ2-1,NA,once,CASSIGRGEQFF,TGTGCCAGTAGTATAGGTAGGGGAGAGCAGTTCTTC
TRBV5-1,TRBJ1-1,TRBD1,NA,CASSLGVTGVTEAFF,TGCGCCAGCAGCTTGGGTGTGACAGGGGTCACTGAAGCTTTCTTT
TRBV3-1/TRBV3-2,TRBJ1-6,TRBD1,NA,CASSQPPGTGNLLHF,TGTGCCAGCAGCCAACCCCCGGGGACAGGGAACCTCCTCCACTTT
TRBV6-2/TRBV6-3,TRBJ1-2,NA,NA,CASSSPGIFGERYTF,TGTGCCAGCAGCTCCCCCGGGATCTTTGGGGAGCGCTACACCTTC
TRBV6-5,TRBJ1-4,NA,NA,CATYRQGEKLFF,TGTGCCACTTATCGCCAGGGTGAAAAACTGTTTTTT
TRBV30,TRBJ2-3,NA,few,CAWKIGRGIDTQYF,TGTGCCTGGAAAATTGGTAGGGGGATAGATACGCAGTATTTT
TRBV27,TRBJ2-7,NA,NA,CASRSGGPSSYEQYF,TGTGCCAGCAGAAGTGGAGGGCCCAGCTCCTACGAGCAGTACTTC
TRBV28,TRBJ1-2,TRBD1,NA,CASTTGQGNYGYTF,TGTGCCAGCACCACCGGACAGGGTAACTATGGCTACACCTTC
TRBV2,TRBJ2-3,NA,NA,CASSDSANTDTQYF,TGTGCCAGCAGTGATAGCGCCAACACAGATACGCAGTATTTT
TRBV15,TRBJ2-5,NA,NA,CATSRDYFETQYF,TGTGCCACCAGCAGAGATTACTTCGAGACCCAGTACTTC
TRBV11-3,TRBJ2-2,TRBD2,NA,CASSRGSRGGELFF,TGTGCCAGCAGCCGCGGGAGTAGAGGCGGGGAGCTGTTTTTT
TRBV19,TRBJ2-7,TRBD1,NA,CASQPGQGAYEQYF,TGTGCCAGCCAACCGGGACAGGGTGCCTACGAGCAGTACTTC
TRBV7-9,TRBJ1-2,NA,NA,CASSYQDGIYGYTF,TGTGCCAGCAGCTACCAGGACGGGATCTATGGCTACACCTTC
TRBV2,TRBJ2-3,NA,NA,CASKAGLGADTQYF,TGTGCCAGCAAGGCCGGTTTGGGAGCAGATACGCAGTATTTT
TRBV24-1,TRBJ2-3,TRBD2,NA,CATGLAGYDTQYF,TGTGCCACTGGACTAGCGGGGTATGATACGCAGTATTTT
TRBV5-4,TRBJ2-3,NA,NA,CASSRRARGSTDTQYF,TGTGCCAGCAGCCGGAGGGCGCGGGGTAGCACAGATACGCAGTATTTT
TRBV5-1,TRBJ1-5,NA,few,CASSLAGGDQPQHF,TGCGCCAGCAGCTTGGCCGGGGGGGACCAGCCCCAGCATTTT
TRBV7-9,TRBJ1-6,TRBD1,once,CASSRDSSSYNSPLHF,TGTGCCAGCAGCCGGGACAGCAGCTCCTATAATTCACCCCTCCACTTT
TRBV5-6,TRBJ1-1,TRBD1,NA,CASSLDRGIAFF,TGTGCCAGCAGCTTGGACAGGGGGATCGCTTTCTTT
TRBV7-9,TRBJ1-2,NA,NA,CASSLAVGGIGYTF,TGTGCCAGCAGCTTAGCGGTGGGGGGTATTGGCTACACCTTC
TRBV7-8,TRBJ2-1,TRBD2,NA,CASSQTSGAYNEQFF,TGTGCCAGCAGCCAGACTAGCGGGGCGTACAATGAGCAGTTCTTC
TRBV2,TRBJ2-5,TRBD2,NA,CASSDSLAGGAETQYF,TGTGCCAGCAGTGATTCACTAGCGGGAGGGGCAGAGACCCAGTACTTC
TRBV18,TRBJ2-3,TRBD2,NA,CASSPPIGGADTQYF,TGTGCCAGCTCACCACCTATCGGGGGGGCAGATACGCAGTATTTT
TRBV2,TRBJ1-5,TRBD1,NA,CASSVLRTGSQPQHF,TGTGCCAGCAGTGTCCTTAGGACAGGGAGTCAGCCCCAGCATTTT
TRBV7-6,TRBJ2-3,TRBD2,NA,CASSLDGGGTDTQYF,TGTGCCAGCAGCTTAGACGGGGGGGGCACAGATACGCAGTATTTT
TRBV2,TRBJ2-5,TRBD2,NA,CASSEIPAGPTGETQYF,TGTGCCAGCAGTGAAATCCCAGCGGGACCCACGGGGGAGACCCAGTACTTC
TRBV5-4,TRBJ2-3,NA,NA,CASSLTSSADTQYF,TGTGCCAGCAGCTTAACTTCTAGCGCAGATACGCAGTATTTT
TRBV27,TRBJ2-1,NA,NA,CASRVDGQHYNEQFF,TGTGCCAGCAGGGTCGACGGACAGCACTACAATGAGCAGTTCTTC
TRBV11-3,TRBJ2-5,NA,NA,CARVGVRPETQYF,TGTGCCAGGGTAGGGGTGCGACCAGAGACCCAGTACTTC
TRBV12-3/TRBV12-4,TRBJ1-5,NA,NA,CASSLGGGKPQHF,TGTGCCAGCAGTTTAGGGGGCGGGAAGCCCCAGCATTTT
TRBV21-1,TRBJ2-5,NA,NA,CASSPLGGGHQETQYF,TGTGCCAGCAGCCCGTTGGGGGGGGGCCACCAAGAGACCCAGTACTTC
TRBV18,TRBJ2-1,TRBD1,few,CASRQGAYEQFF,TGTGCCAGCCGACAGGGCGCCTATGAGCAGTTCTTC
TRBV5-1,TRBJ1-5,NA,NA,CASRLTFNQPQHF,TGCGCCAGCAGACTAACTTTCAATCAGCCCCAGCATTTT
TRBV30,TRBJ2-5,NA,NA,CAWSVGEETQYF,TGTGCCTGGAGTGTAGGAGAAGAGACCCAGTACTTC
TRBV6-6,TRBJ1-5,NA,NA,CASRTAPDNQPQHF,TGTGCCTCTCGGACAGCTCCGGATAATCAGCCCCAGCATTTT
TRBV3-1/TRBV3-2,TRBJ2-1,NA,once,CASSRAGSSYNEQFF,TGTGCCAGCAGCCGGGCGGGAAGCTCCTACAATGAGCAGTTCTTC
TRBV5-6,TRBJ1-2,NA,NA,CASSINTVLHGYTF,TGTGCCAGCAGCATTAACACAGTCCTCCATGGCTACACCTTC
TRBV7-8,TRBJ1-1,TRBD1,NA,CASSPWTGNTEAFF,TGTGCCAGCAGCCCCTGGACAGGGAACACTGAAGCTTTCTTT
TRBV5-4,TRBJ1-2,TRBD1,NA,CASSLAQGRSGYTF,TGTGCCAGCAGCTTGGCACAGGGGCGGTCTGGCTACACCTTC